This T cell receptor (beta chain) was captured in a study of T cells in Graves' hyperthyroidism and ophthalmopathy. What was amplified from RNA transcripts were TCR beta CDR3 regions. The TCR CDR3 first-round RT-PCR relied on the HTBI primer set. A single record per CDR3 protein comes from TCRdb applying MiXCR to the multiplex PCR reads. Of a few hundred thousand distinct CDR3 sequences detected, around 20% appear once; the ten largest clones hold about 26%. To note about this clonotype: A much larger clone lies one base from this, so it may be a read error.

Germline V gives CDR1 MNHEY, CDR2 SMNVEV (reference sequence). CDR3 length: 11 amino acids. An absence of ophthalmopathy progression within 18 months meant stable Graves' hyperthyroidism. Patients between 18 and 65 years old had hyperthyroidism, newly diagnosed and lasting under 2 months. The receptor was derived from a man between 18 and 35 years old with Graves' hyperthyroidism. This chain links TRBV27 with TRBJ2-7, with a tentative D call TRBD2 (6 bases). What was sequenced was blood. The CDR3 DNA sequence: TGTGCCATCAGTTTATCCGGGAGACAGTACTTC. Translated: CAISLSGRQYF.